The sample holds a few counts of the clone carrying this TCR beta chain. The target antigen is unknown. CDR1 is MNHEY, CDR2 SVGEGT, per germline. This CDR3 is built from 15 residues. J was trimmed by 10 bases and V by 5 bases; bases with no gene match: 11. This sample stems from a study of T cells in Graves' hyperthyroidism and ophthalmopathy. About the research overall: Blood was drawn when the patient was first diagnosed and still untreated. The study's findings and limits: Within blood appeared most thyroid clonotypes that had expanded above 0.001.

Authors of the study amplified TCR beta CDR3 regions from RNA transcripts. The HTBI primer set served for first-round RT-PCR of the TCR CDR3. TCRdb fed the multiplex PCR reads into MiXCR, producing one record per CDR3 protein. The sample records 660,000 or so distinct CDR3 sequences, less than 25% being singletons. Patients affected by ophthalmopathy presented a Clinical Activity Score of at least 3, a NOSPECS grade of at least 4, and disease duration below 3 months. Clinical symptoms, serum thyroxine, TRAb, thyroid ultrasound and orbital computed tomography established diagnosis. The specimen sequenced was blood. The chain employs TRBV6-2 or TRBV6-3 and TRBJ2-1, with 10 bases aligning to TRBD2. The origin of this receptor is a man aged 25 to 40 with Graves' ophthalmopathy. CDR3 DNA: TGTGCCAGCAGTACCTCTAGCGGGAGCCGGAGAGAGCAGTTCTTC. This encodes CASSTSSGSRREQFF.